These 23 T cell receptor beta chains were sequenced from one sample in a study of T cells in Graves' hyperthyroidism and ophthalmopathy. The source material, RNA transcripts, was used to amplify TCR beta CDR3 regions. Carried out on the TCR CDR3, a first-round RT-PCR used the HTBI primer set. MiXCR, run by TCRdb on the multiplex PCR reads, gives a single entry per CDR3 protein. Counted here are roughly 260,000 distinct CDR3 sequences, 14% to 15% occurring once; the ten biggest clones make up approximately 12%. Sequenced input: blood. The receptor source for this set is a woman aged 40 to 55 with Graves' hyperthyroidism that later progressed to Graves' ophthalmopathy.

This clonotype was counted many times. The chain has TRBV11-2 and TRBJ2-7; D gene ambiguous. The CDR3 runs to 12 residues. CDR1 is SGHAT and CDR2 is FQNNGV in the germline V gene. Trimming took 1 base from V and 7 from J, leaving 8 bases between them. The CDR3 sequence: CASSLGPREQYF. The CDR3 DNA follows: TGTGCCAGCAGCTTAGGGCCGCGGGAGCAGTACTTC.

This clonotype appeared many times. The chain has TRBV11-2 and TRBJ2-5, with D perhaps given as TRBD1 or TRBD2 (5 bases each). Germline V lookup: CDR1 SGHAT, CDR2 FQNNGV. The CDR3 has 16 amino acids. V was trimmed by 1 base and J by 5 bases, leaving 17 bases between them. The DNA for the CDR3 is TGTGCCAGCAGCTTAGGGTTTTGGGGGAACGACGAGACCCAGTACTTC. As protein: CASSLGFWGNDETQYF.

This clonotype was observed at least ten times. The rearrangement uses TRBV6-5 and TRBJ2-3, with unresolved D. Trimming took 0 bases from V and 9 from J, leaving 13 bases between them. This CDR3 contains 14 residues. Germline V lookup: CDR1 MNHEY, CDR2 SVGAGI. The DNA of the CDR3 is TGTGCCAGCAGTTACTCGTCTCCCACGGAAACGCAGTATTTT. Amino acids: CASSYSSPTETQYF.

This clonotype was picked up a small number of times. V gene TRBV7-2 combines with J gene TRBJ1-5; D is ambiguous. Trimming cost V 2 bases and J 4 bases, with 12 bases left between them. Germline values: CDR1 SGHTA, CDR2 FQGNSA. The CDR3 loop spans 15 amino acids. The chain's CDR3 is CASSLRPGENQPQHF. The CDR3 nucleotides read TGTGCCAGCAGCTTAAGACCAGGAGAAAATCAGCCCCAGCATTTT. The variable domain in full, with the rest retrieved from reference TRBV7-2 and TRBJ1-5, is GAGVSQSPSNKVTEKGKDVELRCDPISGHTALYWYRQSLGQGLEFLIYFQGNSAPDKSGLPSDRFSAERTGGSVSTLTIQRTQQEDSAVYLCASSLRPGENQPQHFGDGTRLSIL.

This clonotype was picked up many times. The chain recombines TRBV7-2 with TRBJ1-1; D unclear. Germline lookup yields CDR1 SGHTA and CDR2 FQGNSA. V dropped 5 bases and J dropped 5 bases, with 9 bases sitting between them. The CDR3 totals 12 residues. The chain's CDR3 is CASSPYWTEAFF. The CDR3 DNA sequence: TGTGCCAGCAGCCCTTATTGGACTGAAGCTTTCTTT. Together with reference TRBV7-2 and TRBJ1-1, the CDR3 gives the full variable domain: GAGVSQSPSNKVTEKGKDVELRCDPISGHTALYWYRQSLGQGLEFLIYFQGNSAPDKSGLPSDRFSAERTGGSVSTLTIQRTQQEDSAVYLCASSPYWTEAFFGQGTRLTVV.

This clonotype has ten or more counts. The CDR3 DNA sequence: TGTGCCACCAGTGACCCAAGGGCTGCTTCTAGCACAGATACGCAGTATTTT. Its protein product is CATSDPRAASSTDTQYF. The chain uses TRBV24-1 and TRBJ2-3; D unclear. Germline-derived CDR1 and CDR2 are KGHDR and SFDVKD. The CDR3 contains 17 residues. Between the trimmed V and J ends, which lost 4 bases and 0 bases, there was a span of 16 bases.

This clonotype was recorded a few times. The V gene is TRBV4-1, the J gene TRBJ2-7, with 10 nucleotides matching TRBD2. This CDR3 is built from 19 residues. Germline V CDR1 and CDR2: MGHRA, YSYEKL. V dropped 2 bases and J dropped 2; count of bases not matched to a gene: 15. CDR3 in DNA: TGCGCCAGCAGCCAATTACTAGCGGGAATAACCAATTACCCCTACGAGCAGTACTTC. It is translated as CASSQLLAGITNYPYEQYF.

This clonotype was seen many times. This chain connects TRBV7-2 to TRBJ1-2; a possible D gene is TRBD1 (5 bases). There are 14 residues in the CDR3. CDR1 is SGHTA and CDR2 is FQGNSA in the germline V gene. Trimming took 6 bases from V and 4 from J, leaving 15 bases between them. CDR3 bases: TGTGCCAGCAGGAGGGACGCCGCGGGCTATGGCTACACCTTC. This encodes CASRRDAAGYGYTF.

This clonotype was observed a handful of times. The chain employs TRBV3-1 and TRBJ1-2, with D perhaps matching TRBD1 (6 bases). V lost 4 bases and J 0 bases, leaving 15 bases between the germline ends. CDR1 and CDR2 from the germline V gene are LGHDT and YNNKEL (reference sequence). This CDR3 region has 16 residues. The CDR3 here is CASSPRGGGTNYGYTF. CDR3 DNA: TGTGCCAGCAGCCCGCGGGGAGGGGGAACTAACTATGGCTACACCTTC.

This clonotype was seen ten or more times. The chain employs TRBV6-2 or TRBV6-3 and TRBJ2-2, with 8 positions matching TRBD2. Per the germline V gene, CDR1 is MNHEY and CDR2 is SVGEGT. The J segment lost 7 bases and the V segment lost 5 bases, leaving 12 bases of the junction unmatched. The CDR3 contains 16 residues. CDR3 DNA sequence: TGTGCCAGCAGTCCCATCCTTGCGGGAGGAAACGGGGAGCTGTTTTTT. This translates into CASSPILAGGNGELFF.

This clonotype showed up many times. The V call is TRBV27, the J call TRBJ2-7; 10 bases are a match to TRBD2. J gave up 2 bases and V 1 base, and 8 bases lay outside the gene matches. This CDR3 region has 17 residues. CDR1 MNHEY and CDR2 SMNVEV come from the germline V gene (reference sequence). DNA for the CDR3: TGTGCCAGCAGTTTATGTATCGGACTAGCGGAACCCTACGAGCAGTACTTC. Translated: CASSLCIGLAEPYEQYF.

This clonotype was counted a few times. The chain recombines TRBV7-9 with TRBJ2-7; tentative D call: TRBD2 (6 bases). The germline CDR1 and CDR2 sequences are SEHNR and FQNEAQ (reference sequence). V lost 0 bases and J lost 2, with 17 bases in between. This CDR3 contains 17 residues. In DNA form, the CDR3 reads TGTGCCAGCAGCTTAGCTTCTCCCAGCGGGCCCCCCTACGAGCAGTACTTC. Translation: CASSLASPSGPPYEQYF.

This clonotype was recorded at least ten times. V gene TRBV2 combines with J gene TRBJ2-7; no clear D gene. The ends were cut back, 5 bases at V and 7 bases at J, with 9 bases in the middle. Germline CDR1 is SNHLY and CDR2 is FYNNEI. The CDR3 is made up of 11 amino acids. CDR3 in amino acids: CASSQSWEQYF. As DNA, the CDR3 is TGTGCCAGCAGTCAGTCTTGGGAGCAGTACTTC.

This clonotype showed up many times. J is TRBJ2-1 and V is TRBV18; D is perhaps TRBD1 (6 bases). Germline values: CDR1 KGHSH, CDR2 LQKENI. The V gene lost 0 bases and the J gene lost 10 bases, with 22 bases spanning the gap. The CDR3 is 17 amino acids. For the CDR3, the DNA is TGTGCCAGCTCACCACCTACAAACTGGACGAGGGGGACCGAGCAGTTCTTC. Protein product: CASSPPTNWTRGTEQFF.

V usage is TRBV20-1 and J usage is TRBJ1-6; a weak D match, TRBD1 (5 bases). V lost 5 bases, J lost 13 bases, and 24 bases lay in between. This CDR3 region has 15 residues. The germline V gene encodes CDR1 DFQATT and CDR2 SNEGSKA (reference sequence). CDR3 nucleotides: TGCAGTGCTCCCCACACCGGGGCGTCCCGTCGGCCCCTCCACTTT. Protein sequence: CSAPHTGASRRPLHF.

This clonotype was found a few times. The V call is TRBV7-9, the J call TRBJ2-7, with 14 bases lining up with TRBD2. Trimming at V came to 0 bases and at J to 5 bases, leaving 6 bases not matched to a gene. Germline lookup yields CDR1 SEHNR and CDR2 FQNEAQ (reference sequence). The CDR3 is 17 amino acids. This CDR3 is CASSLAGTSGRDNEQYF. In nucleotides, the CDR3 is TGTGCCAGCAGCTTAGCGGGGACTAGCGGGAGAGACAACGAGCAGTACTTC.

This chain uses TRBV24-1 with TRBJ2-3; TRBD2 matches at 10 bases. Trimming at V came to 3 bases and at J to 4 bases, leaving 6 bases not matched to a gene. There are 16 residues in the CDR3. The germline V gene encodes CDR1 KGHDR and CDR2 SFDVKD. CDR3: CATSDLAGERPDTQYF. CDR3 nucleotide sequence: TGTGCCACCAGTGATCTAGCGGGAGAGAGGCCAGATACGCAGTATTTT.

This clonotype appeared many times. CDR3 nucleotides: TGCGCCAGCAGTGATCAGAGCCACGAGCAGTACTTC. Translating it yields CASSDQSHEQYF. The rearrangement uses TRBV10-2 and TRBJ2-7; no clear D. With 3 bases removed from V and 5 bases from J, the gap between germline ends came to 8 bases. CDR1 and CDR2 from the germline V gene are WSHSY and SAAADI. This CDR3 region has 12 residues.

Points on this clonotype: It is likely a read error, because the conserved phenylalanine at the end of the CDR3 is missing. The V and J genes are TRBV6-1 and TRBJ2-6, with 7 bases matching TRBD2. Germline V gene lookup returns CDR1 MNHNS and CDR2 SASEGT. The CDR3 runs 15 residues. V shed 6 bases, J shed 0 bases, and the junction held 2 bases outside the gene matches. The chain's CDR3 is CASRAGVSGANVLTS. The CDR3 coding sequence is TGTGCCAGCAGGGCGGGGGTCTCTGGGGCCAACGTCCTGACTTCC.

This clonotype was detected ten times or more. V and J are TRBV18 and TRBJ1-1; D unresolved. Trimming took 1 base from V and 0 from J, leaving 12 bases between them. Germline V gene sequence: CDR1 KGHSH, CDR2 LQKENI. This CDR3 contains 16 residues. The CDR3 DNA follows: TGTGCCAGCTCACCACTTTCGGCGGTTGTGAACACTGAAGCTTTCTTT. This sequence encodes CASSPLSAVVNTEAFF.

This clonotype was detected many times. The chain is built from TRBV30 and TRBJ2-7; D ambiguous. The CDR3 totals 14 residues. V gave up 2 bases and J gave up 0 bases, with 11 bases separating them. Germline values: CDR1 GTSNPN, CDR2 SVGIG (reference sequence). For the CDR3, the DNA is TGTGCCTGGAGTTTGTACGCTAACTCCTACGAGCAGTACTTC. Translated: CAWSLYANSYEQYF.

At least ten counts were recorded for this clonotype. The chain combines TRBV18 with TRBJ2-2; perhaps TRBD1 as D (6 bases). CDR3 length: 14 residues. The ends were cut back, 5 bases at V and 8 bases at J, with 15 bases in the middle. The V gene's germline CDR1 is KGHSH and CDR2 LQKENI. CDR3: CASSAGAADGELFF. CDR3 in DNA: TGTGCCAGCTCAGCAGGGGCCGCCGATGGGGAGCTGTTTTTT.

The chain recombines TRBV28 with TRBJ1-5; D possibly corresponds to TRBD1 (5 bases). CDR1 MDHEN and CDR2 SYDVKM come from the germline V gene. The V and J ends lost 5 bases and 4 bases respectively, with 24 bases between them. This CDR3 has 18 amino acids. CDR3 in amino acids: CASSQPGDLSPTNQPQHF. The DNA for the CDR3 is TGTGCCAGCAGTCAGCCTGGGGACCTGAGTCCAACAAATCAGCCCCAGCATTTT.